The 7 T cell receptor beta chains reported below all come from one sample, sequenced in a study of CD8+ T cells in alopecia areata. It was cDNA, reverse transcribed from extracted RNA, that served as the sequencing template. Generated by immunoSEQ multiplex PCR, the TCRdb table keeps only in-frame clones and is missing some. The sample has 90,000 to 150,000 clones, 53% seen once. Specified treatment: oral pan-JAK inhibitor, 5-10 mg twice daily. This specimen consisted of CD4+ T cells sorted from blood, obtained at week 4, from a patient treated with tofacitinib. These receptors all come from a human donor with alopecia areata.

Comments on this clone: This specimen includes other DNA sequences encoding the same CDR3. The chain is built from TRBV30 and TRBJ2-2; the D gene could be TRBD1 or TRBD2 (5 bases each). Trimming took off 3 bases at V and 0 bases at J, with 8 bases between the two ends. The CDR3 has 14 amino acids. Germline V lookup: CDR1 GTSNPN, CDR2 SVGIG (reference sequence). Written as DNA, the CDR3 is TGTGCCTGGAGCGGGACCGCGAACACCGGGGAGCTGTTTTTT. Translation gives CAWSGTANTGELFF.

This clone occurred a few times. The chain joins TRBV12-5 to TRBJ2-4; no definite D call. Germline V gives CDR1 LGHNT, CDR2 FRNRAP. V was cut by 3 bases and J by 7 bases, with 4 bases left in between. The CDR3 is made up of 11 amino acids. CDR3 loop: CASGFENIQYF. The DNA for the CDR3 is TGTGCTAGTGGTTTTGAGAACATTCAGTACTTC.

The rearrangement joins TRBV29-1 to TRBJ1-3; the D gene is possibly TRBD1 (5 bases). V lost 1 base and J lost 2, with 9 bases in between. Germline V lookup: CDR1 SQVTM, CDR2 ANQGSEA. The CDR3 sequence is 14 residues long. The CDR3 loop is CSVEAGTPGNTIYF. The CDR3 DNA follows: TGCAGCGTTGAAGCGGGGACGCCTGGAAACACCATATATTTT. The full variable domain, its missing parts supplied by reference TRBV29-1 and TRBJ1-3, is SAVISQKPSRDICQRGTSLTIQCQVDSQVTMMFWYRQQPGQSLTLIATANQGSEATYESGFVIDKFPISRPNLTFSTLTVSNMSPEDSSIYLCSVEAGTPGNTIYFGEGSWLTVV.

V is TRBV6-5 and J is TRBJ1-5, with TRBD1 identical over 8 bases. The CDR3 is 15 amino acids. Germline assignment: CDR1 MNHEY and CDR2 SVGAGI. V lost 2 bases and J lost 3; bases outside the gene matches: 3. The CDR3 region is CASSYARGPNQPQHF. The CDR3 coding sequence is TGTGCCAGCAGTTACGCCAGGGGGCCCAATCAGCCCCAGCATTTT.

This chain connects TRBV30 to TRBJ2-3; TRBD1 matches at 11 bases. Trimming cost V 7 bases and J 4 bases; bases outside gene matches: 4. The CDR3 consists of 13 residues. From germline, CDR1 is GTSNPN and CDR2 SVGIG (reference sequence). CDR3 nucleotides: TGTGCCTCGGACAGGGGGCAGGCAGATACGCAGTATTTT. Protein: CASDRGQADTQYF.

V is TRBV29-1 and J is TRBJ2-4; TRBD1 matches at 9 bases. Germline assignment: CDR1 SQVTM and CDR2 ANQGSEA. The J segment lost 4 bases and the V segment lost 7 bases, leaving 5 bases of the junction unmatched. This CDR3 region has 13 residues. CDR3 sequence reads: CSGTGTGKNIQYF. CDR3 coding DNA: TGCAGCGGTACCGGGACAGGGAAAAACATTCAGTACTTC.

In its sample, this clone was seen a few times. The chain recombines TRBV18 with TRBJ1-5, with a tentative D call TRBD1 (6 bases). With 6 bases removed from V and 0 bases from J, the gap between germline ends came to 12 bases. Germline V gene sequence: CDR1 KGHSH, CDR2 LQKENI. The CDR3 sequence is 15 residues long. The CDR3: CASSPTGISNQPQHF. CDR3 bases: TGTGCCAGCTCGCCAACAGGGATTAGCAATCAGCCCCAGCATTTT.